This T cell receptor (beta chain) appears in the sequencing data of a study of T cell repertoires in cytomegalovirus infection. Background on the study: Shared public TCR beta signatures pointed to both CMV infection and a matching HLA type. Study-level points and caveats: The ex vivo response was dominated by HLA-C-restricted CMV-specific TCR beta clonotypes. Adding up the frequency of public TCR beta families identified people who carried CMV plus the relevant HLA.

Trimming removed 3 bases at V and 1 base at J, with 9 bases between. Germline CDR1 SGHTA, CDR2 FQGNSA. The CDR3 contains 14 residues. With respect to this clonotype: No antigen is known for it.

MiXCR, run by TCRdb on the reads, gives a single entry per CDR3 protein. Seen here are around 320,000 distinct CDR3 sequences, over 7.5% observed once, and the top ten hold around 4%. The genes are TRBV7-2 and TRBJ1-1; no definite D call. The sequenced sample was PBMCs. The clonotype was recovered from a human donor in good health (CMV status not recorded). Some clones in this sample may be carry-over from other donors' samples. This CDR3 reads CASSLAARNTEAFF. In DNA form, the CDR3 reads TGTGCCAGCAGCTTGGCAGCCAGGAACACTGAAGCTTTCTTT.